Each of the 9 T cell receptor beta chains below was sequenced from the same sample in a study of blood T cell repertoires in COVID-19. Data came from immunoSEQ multiplex PCR; TCRdb stores just in-frame clones and leaves some out. The profile shows roughly 200,000 clones, over 75% of them singletons. The sequenced sample consisted of peripheral blood. These receptor sequences come from a man aged 50 or older who had recovered from COVID-19.

CDR3 in DNA: TGTGCCTGGAGTTCAACGGGCTATGGCTACACCTTC. It encodes CAWSSTGYGYTF. The chain links TRBV30 to TRBJ1-2; D gene unclear. CDR1 and CDR2 from the germline V gene are GTSNPN and SVGIG (reference sequence). V gave up 2 bases and J gave up 4 bases, with 8 bases separating them. This CDR3 region has 12 residues.

CDR3 sequence (DNA): TGTGCCAGCAGGAGTAGCGGGGGGTACGAGCAGTACTTC. It is translated as CASRSSGGYEQYF. The chain combines TRBV28 with TRBJ2-7; 10 bases are a match to TRBD2. CDR1 and CDR2 (germline): MDHEN, SYDVKM. CDR3 length: 13 amino acids. The ends lost 6 bases at V and 4 bases at J; junction bases unmatched: 3. Full variable domain (missing parts from reference TRBV28 and TRBJ2-7): DVKVTQSSRYLVKRTGEKVFLECVQDMDHENMFWYRQDPGLGLRLIYFSYDVKMKEKGDIPEGYSVSREKKERFSLILESASTNQTSMYLCASRSSGGYEQYFGPGTRLTVT.

The chain joins TRBV30 to TRBJ2-7; D is uncertain. The length of the CDR3 is 13 residues. V was pared by 2 bases and J by 1 base, with 9 bases between. Germline V gene data show CDR1 as GTSNPN and CDR2 as SVGIG (reference sequence). The CDR3 nucleotides read TGTGCCTGGAGTCAGGCAGGATCCTACGAGCAGTACTTC. It translates to CAWSQAGSYEQYF.

The genes are TRBV3-1 (or the pseudogene TRBV3-2) and TRBJ2-7, with 9 bases lining up with TRBD1. V was pared by 0 bases and J by 6 bases, with 6 bases of the junction left unmatched. Germline V gene lookup returns CDR1 LGHDT and CDR2 YNNKEL (reference sequence). The CDR3 length is 15 residues. In DNA, the CDR3 is TGTGCCAGCAGCCAAGAGAAGGGGACAGGGCGCGAGCAGTACTTC. Residues: CASSQEKGTGREQYF.

V gene TRBV27 combines with J gene TRBJ2-2, with TRBD1 identical over 12 bases. The CDR3 loop spans 18 amino acids. V gave up 5 bases and J gave up 6 bases; unmatched junction bases: 13. CDR1 is MNHEY, CDR2 SMNVEV, per germline (reference sequence). The CDR3 nucleotides read TGTGCCAGCAGTGCCAGGGGGACAGGGGGCGAAATAGCCGGGGAGCTGTTTTTT. As protein: CASSARGTGGEIAGELFF.

The chain has TRBV23-1 and TRBJ1-5; TRBD1 might be the D (6 bases). TRBV23-1 is recorded as an ORF, its role being uncertain. Between the trimmed V and J ends, which lost 3 bases and 3 bases, there was a span of 15 bases. The CDR3 sequence is 16 residues long. CDR3 nucleotide sequence: TGCGCCAGCAGTCAGACCGTAGACAGGTACAATCAGCCCCAGCATTTT. It codes for CASSQTVDRYNQPQHF.

The chain uses TRBV7-6 and TRBJ2-1; 14 positions agree with TRBD2. V trimming: 4 bases; J trimming: 7 bases; junction bases outside the gene matches: 6. CDR1 SGHVS and CDR2 FNYEAQ come from the germline V gene. This CDR3 is built from 16 residues. CDR3 coding DNA: TGTGCCAGCAGCTCTAGGGGGACTAGCGGGAGAAATGAGCAGTTCTTC. This encodes CASSSRGTSGRNEQFF.

For the CDR3, the DNA is TGTGCCAGCAGTCTCCGATCTGTGGCGGGAGATAGCTACAATGAGCAGTTCTTC. Protein sequence: CASSLRSVAGDSYNEQFF. The chain joins TRBV6-6 to TRBJ2-1; 7 bases are shared with TRBD2. The CDR3 spans 18 residues. Germline trimming cut 5 bases from V and 3 bases from J; bases unmatched to any gene: 16. Germline CDR1 and CDR2: MNHNY and SVGAGI (reference sequence).

This clone was seen a handful of times. V gene TRBV7-2 combines with J gene TRBJ1-3; a weak D match, TRBD1 (6 bases). The V gene lost 8 bases and the J gene lost 12 bases, with 20 bases spanning the gap. Germline V gene data show CDR1 as SGHTA and CDR2 as FQGNSA. This CDR3 region has 13 residues. The DNA of the CDR3 is TGTGCCAGCGGACAACTACAGGGTTCTCACATATATTTT. It is translated as CASGQLQGSHIYF.